The 10 T cell receptor beta chains below were found in one sample sequenced in a study of T cell changes during pregnancy in multiple sclerosis. Here immunoSEQ multiplex PCR was the method, and the copy in TCRdb shows in-frame clones only, minus some. The sample has some 60,000 clones; about 83% are singletons. The sequenced material came from peripheral blood from another person, used as feeder cells. All receptors derive from a human donor whose cells served as feeder cells for cultures in a pregnancy study.

As DNA, the CDR3 is TGTGCCAGCTCAGCGGGGAATCAGCCCCAGCATTTT. Protein product: CASSAGNQPQHF. This sequence joins TRBV18 and TRBJ1-5; D is undetermined. The V end lost 5 bases, the J end lost 4 bases, and 6 bases lay between the germline ends. This CDR3 spans 12 amino acids. Germline CDR1 KGHSH, CDR2 LQKENI. Based on the CDR3 plus reference TRBV18 and TRBJ1-5, the full variable domain is NAGVMQNPRHLVRRRGQEARLRCSPMKGHSHVYWYRQLPEEGLKFMVYLQKENIIDESGMPKERFSAEFPKEGPSILRIQQVVRGDSAAYFCASSAGNQPQHFGDGTRLSIL.

This chain uses TRBV29-1 with TRBJ1-5, with 9 positions matching TRBD1. This CDR3 contains 13 residues. CDR1 SQVTM and CDR2 ANQGSEA come from the germline V gene. The trim removed 4 bases at V and 6 bases at J, leaving 4 bases unmatched. For the CDR3, the DNA is TGCAGCGTTGTACAGGGGGCGAGTCAGCCCCAGCATTTT. This codes for CSVVQGASQPQHF.

This CDR3 is CASSARLVAGNEQFF. CDR3 nucleotides: TGTGCCAGCAGTGCCCGACTAGTAGCGGGGAATGAGCAGTTCTTC. The V and J genes are TRBV6-1 and TRBJ2-1, with TRBD2 matching 8 bases. Germline V gene data show CDR1 as MNHNS and CDR2 as SASEGT. This CDR3 has 15 amino acids. V lost 4 bases, J lost 7 bases, and 9 bases stayed unmatched.

The genes are TRBV9 and TRBJ2-3; a weak D match, TRBD1 (5 bases). Trimming shortened V by 3 bases and J by 0 bases, and 11 bases separated the two germline ends. This CDR3 is built from 15 residues. Germline-derived CDR1 and CDR2 are SGDLS and YYNGEE. CDR3 sequence (DNA): TGTGCCAGCAGCGGCCGGACATGGAGCACAGATACGCAGTATTTT. Amino acids: CASSGRTWSTDTQYF.

The chain uses TRBV7-2 and TRBJ2-3, with 8 nucleotides matching TRBD2. V was clipped by 5 bases and J by 7 bases; unmatched bases: 17. The CDR3 contains 17 residues. CDR1 and CDR2 (germline): SGHTA, FQGNSA. The CDR3 is CASSLVGAGATWNTQYF. CDR3 nucleotides: TGTGCCAGCAGCCTTGTCGGAGCGGGGGCTACATGGAATACGCAGTATTTT.

V and J are TRBV18 and TRBJ2-1; D is undetermined. The CDR3 runs to 16 residues. The ends were cut back, 0 bases at V and 7 bases at J, with 16 bases in the middle. Germline V lookup: CDR1 KGHSH, CDR2 LQKENI. CDR3 protein: CASSPPLGFGNNEQFF. CDR3 in DNA: TGTGCCAGCTCACCACCCCTGGGGTTTGGGAATAATGAGCAGTTCTTC. Based on the CDR3 plus reference TRBV18 and TRBJ2-1, the full variable domain is NAGVMQNPRHLVRRRGQEARLRCSPMKGHSHVYWYRQLPEEGLKFMVYLQKENIIDESGMPKERFSAEFPKEGPSILRIQQVVRGDSAAYFCASSPPLGFGNNEQFFGPGTRLTVL.

The rearrangement links TRBV29-1 to TRBJ2-1; 12 nucleotides align to TRBD2. Germline loops: CDR1 SQVTM, CDR2 ANQGSEA. CDR3 size: 14 residues. V lost 4 bases, J lost 5 bases, and 3 bases stayed unmatched. The CDR3 nucleotides read TGCAGCGTTGCTAGCGGGAGGGCTAACAATGAGCAGTTCTTC. Its translation: CSVASGRANNEQFF.

The rearrangement joins TRBV7-9 to TRBJ2-5; unclear D gene. Germline V gene sequence: CDR1 SEHNR, CDR2 FQNEAQ (reference sequence). This CDR3 spans 15 amino acids. Trimming removed 2 bases at V and 5 bases at J, with 15 bases between. The CDR3 bases are TGTGCCAGCAGCTTACCTGGCAATAAGGGTGAGACCCAGTACTTC. Its translation: CASSLPGNKGETQYF.

The V gene is TRBV6-1, the J gene TRBJ1-5, with D perhaps TRBD1 (6 bases). CDR1 MNHNS and CDR2 SASEGT come from the germline V gene. CDR3 length equals 14 residues. V gave up 1 base and J gave up 4 bases, with 8 bases separating them. CDR3 sequence: CASSEGQANQPQHF. In DNA, the CDR3 is TGTGCCAGCAGTGAAGGACAGGCGAATCAGCCCCAGCATTTT.

This rearrangement joins TRBV9 to TRBJ1-3; 7 bases are shared with TRBD1. J gave up 0 bases and V 3 bases, and 15 bases lay outside the gene matches. Germline V gene sequence: CDR1 SGDLS, CDR2 YYNGEE. This CDR3 is 19 amino acids long. The CDR3 protein is CASSDPTRPRGGSGNTIYF. The DNA of the CDR3 is TGTGCCAGCAGCGATCCGACGCGCCCCAGGGGGGGCTCTGGAAACACCATATATTTT.